By frequency in the sample, the clone carrying this T cell receptor beta chain is medium-sized. This sample was included in a study of spatial heterogeneity in lung cancer. For the study at large: Beta-chain sequences were consistently detected more often than alpha-chain sequences. In the raw reads, each unique TCR and UMI combination was present more than ten times on average.

Time point of the sample: sample taken at primary tumor resection. Unsorted whole RNA from tumor, nontumor lung or frozen PBMC underwent sequencing. All TCR cDNA molecules were individually tagged with a unique molecular identifier. Using its own MiXCR run on the 5' RACE reads, TCRdb lists one record per CDR3 protein. The sample consists of tens of thousands of distinct CDR3 sequences, around 4.3% of them appearing once. The TCR sequence derives from a male donor with early-stage non-small cell lung cancer. This sample comprised PBMCs, obtained at surgery.

The CDR3 coding sequence is TGCGCCAGCAGCTTGGACGGTATGAACACTGAAGCTTTCTTT. It yields the protein CASSLDGMNTEAFF. V is TRBV10-2 and J is TRBJ1-1, with unresolved D. This CDR3 region has 14 residues. Trimming left V 6 bases short and J 0 bases short, with 11 bases between. CDR1 and CDR2 from the germline V gene are WSHSY and SAAADI.